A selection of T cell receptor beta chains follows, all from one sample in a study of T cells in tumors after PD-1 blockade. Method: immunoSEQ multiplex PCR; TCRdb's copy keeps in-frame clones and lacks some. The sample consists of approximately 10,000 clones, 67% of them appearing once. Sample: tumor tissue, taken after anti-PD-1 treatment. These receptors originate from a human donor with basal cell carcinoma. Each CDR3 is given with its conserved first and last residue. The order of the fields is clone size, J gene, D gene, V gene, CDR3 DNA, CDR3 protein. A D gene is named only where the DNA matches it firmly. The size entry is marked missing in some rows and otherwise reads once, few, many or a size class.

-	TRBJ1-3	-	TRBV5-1	TGCGCCAGCAGCCCCTCGGGGGCGAGGGACGGAAACACCATATATTTT	CASSPSGARDGNTIYF
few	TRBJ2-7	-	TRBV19	TGTGCCAGTGGGGGGGGCCGAGACTACGAGCAGTACTTC	CASGGGRDYEQYF
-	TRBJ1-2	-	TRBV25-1	TGTGCCAGCAGATCGTGGGGAGATGGCTACACCTTC	CASRSWGDGYTF
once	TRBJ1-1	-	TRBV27	TGTGCCAGCAGTCCTCGTAGGGTCACTGAAGCTTTCTTT	CASSPRRVTEAFF
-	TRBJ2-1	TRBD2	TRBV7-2	TGTGCCAGCAGCATGGGACTACAATACAATGAGCAGTTCTTC	CASSMGLQYNEQFF
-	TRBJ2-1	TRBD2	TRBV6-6	TGTGCCAGCAGGATCGGGACTAGCGTATACAATGAGCAGTTCTTC	CASRIGTSVYNEQFF
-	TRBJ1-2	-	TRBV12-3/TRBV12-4	TGTGCCAGCAGTTTAGGGGTCCGTTCGGGCTACACCTTC	CASSLGVRSGYTF
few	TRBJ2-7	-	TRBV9	TGTGCCAGCAGCGTAATTCTGAGCTTATCCTACGAGCAGTACTTC	CASSVILSLSYEQYF
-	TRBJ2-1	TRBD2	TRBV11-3	TGTGCCAGCAGCCTAAGACTAGCGGGAGGCTACAATGAGCAGTTCTTC	CASSLRLAGGYNEQFF
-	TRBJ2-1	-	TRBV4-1	TGCGCCAGCAGCCAAGATCCGGCAGACCCTGTGGAGTTCTTC	CASSQDPADPVEFF
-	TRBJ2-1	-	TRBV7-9	TGTGCCAGCAGCTTAACCGACGGTTACAATGAGCAGTTCTTC	CASSLTDGYNEQFF
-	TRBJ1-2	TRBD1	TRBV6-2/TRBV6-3	TGTGCCAGCAGTTACACCTTGACCGGGACAGGGGGCGGCTACACCTTC	CASSYTLTGTGGGYTF
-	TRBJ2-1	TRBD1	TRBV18	TGTGCCAGCTCACCTCGGGACAGGGGGCTGAATGAGCAGTTCTTC	CASSPRDRGLNEQFF
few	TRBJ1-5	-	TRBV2	TGTGCCAGCAGGCCCGTTGCACGGAATCAGCCCCAGCATTTT	CASRPVARNQPQHF
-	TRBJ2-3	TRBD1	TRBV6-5	TGTGCCAGCAGTTACCAGGGGGCTGGGGCAGATACGCAGTATTTT	CASSYQGAGADTQYF
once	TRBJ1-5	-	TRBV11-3	TGTGCCAGCAGCGTGTATAGCAATCAGCCCCAGCATTTT	CASSVYSNQPQHF
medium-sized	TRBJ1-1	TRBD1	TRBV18	TGTGCCAGCTCACAGGGGGCGGTAACTGAAGCTTTCTTT	CASSQGAVTEAFF
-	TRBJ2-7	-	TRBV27	TGTGCCAGCAGTTTAAGGCAGGGCTTCCACGAGCAGTACTTC	CASSLRQGFHEQYF
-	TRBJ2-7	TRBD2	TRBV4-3	TGCGCCAGCAGCCCGGATAGCGGGAGGGCCAACGAGCAGTACTTC	CASSPDSGRANEQYF
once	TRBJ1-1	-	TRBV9	TGTGCCAGCAGCACCCGGGCAGGACAGTCCATGAACACTGAAGCTTTCTTT	CASSTRAGQSMNTEAFF
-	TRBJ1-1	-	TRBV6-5	TGTGCCAGCAGTCACAGGGTGGCTGAAGCTTTCTTT	CASSHRVAEAFF
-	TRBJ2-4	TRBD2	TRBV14	TGTGCCAGCAGCCAACCAACGGGGGGAACAAACATTCAGTACTTC	CASSQPTGGTNIQYF
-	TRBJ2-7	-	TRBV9	TGTGCCAGCTCCCCTGGGGACTTGCGGTACGAGCAGTACTTC	CASSPGDLRYEQYF
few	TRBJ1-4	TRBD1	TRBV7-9	TGTGCCAGCAGCGGGTGGACAGGCGCAACTAATGAAAAACTGTTTTTT	CASSGWTGATNEKLFF
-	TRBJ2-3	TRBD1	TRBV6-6	TGTGCCAGCAGCGCCGGGACAGGGGGATCCGATACGCAGTATTTT	CASSAGTGGSDTQYF
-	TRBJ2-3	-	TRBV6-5	TGTGCCAGCAGTTACCAGCCCGGAAGAAGCACAGATACGCAGTATTTT	CASSYQPGRSTDTQYF
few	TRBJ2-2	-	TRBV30	TGTGCCTGGGAGGATAACCAGGGGGGCGGGGAGCTGTTTTTT	CAWEDNQGGGELFF
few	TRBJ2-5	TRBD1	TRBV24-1	TGTGCCACCAGTGATCCGGGACAGGGTGGAGAGACCCAGTACTTC	CATSDPGQGGETQYF
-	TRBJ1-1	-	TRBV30	TGTGCCTTTGAGAGAAACACTGAAGCTTTCTTT	CAFERNTEAFF
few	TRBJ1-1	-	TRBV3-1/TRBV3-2	TGTGCCAGCAGCCTCCTCCGGTTCAGGGATGCTTTCTTT	CASSLLRFRDAFF
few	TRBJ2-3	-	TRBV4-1	TGCGCCAGCAGCCAACAAGCGGGCGCTAGCACAGATACGCAGTATTTT	CASSQQAGASTDTQYF
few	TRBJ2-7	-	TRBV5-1	TGCGCCAGCAATTCGGGGTCCGTGGGGGCCAGACACGAGCAGTACTTC	CASNSGSVGARHEQYF
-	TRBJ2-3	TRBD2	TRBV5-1	TGCGCCAGCAGCTTGAGGTTGGAGAGCGGGAGGCTCCTCACAGATACGCAGTATTTT	CASSLRLESGRLLTDTQYF
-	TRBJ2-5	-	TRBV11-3	TGTGCCAGCAGCTTAGATGCAGGCGGGGCCATCAAAGAGACCCAGTACTTC	CASSLDAGGAIKETQYF
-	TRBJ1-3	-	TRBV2	TGTGCCAGCAGTGAATTATATACCTCTGGAAACACCATATATTTT	CASSELYTSGNTIYF
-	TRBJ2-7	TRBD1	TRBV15	TGTGCCACCAGCAGCTACAGGGGCGAGGACGAGCAGTACTTC	CATSSYRGEDEQYF
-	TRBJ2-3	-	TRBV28	TGTGCCAGCAGCCGGAGGGGGATAGATACGCAGTATTTT	CASSRRGIDTQYF
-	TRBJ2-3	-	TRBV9	TGTGCCAGCAGCGTATCTCGGACAGATACGCAGTATTTT	CASSVSRTDTQYF
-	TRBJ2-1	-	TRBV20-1	TGCAGTGCTAGTAATCAGGCAGAGACCTACAATGAGCAGTTCTTC	CSASNQAETYNEQFF